A single sample gave rise to the 20 T cell receptor beta chains below, sequenced in a study of blood T cell repertoires in COVID-19. Assay: immunoSEQ multiplex PCR; the TCRdb copy retains only in-frame clones and omits some. The sample includes tens of thousands of clones, 70% to 90% seen only once; the top ten take 3% to 4.5%. The specimen sequenced was peripheral blood. The receptor set was obtained from a human donor in a cohort sampled during active COVID-19.

The count of this clone is one. The J gene is TRBJ1-2, the V gene TRBV6-1, with D maybe TRBD1 (5 bases). Germline V gives CDR1 MNHNS, CDR2 SASEGT. V lost 2 bases and J 1 base, leaving 11 bases between the germline ends. The CDR3 runs to 15 residues. In DNA form, the CDR3 reads TGTGCCAGCAGTGAAAGGGCAGGGAATAACTATGGCTACACCTTC. It yields the protein CASSERAGNNYGYTF.

The V gene is TRBV18, the J gene TRBJ2-1, with TRBD1 matching 10 bases. V shed 3 bases, J shed 4 bases, and the junction held 6 bases outside the gene matches. CDR1 is KGHSH and CDR2 is LQKENI in the germline V gene. The length of the CDR3 is 16 residues. The CDR3 reads CASSPGTGVGYNEQFF. The DNA of the CDR3 is TGTGCCAGCTCACCCGGGACAGGGGTGGGATACAATGAGCAGTTCTTC.

This clone has only a few counts. The chain uses TRBV19 and TRBJ1-6; TRBD1 might be the D (5 bases). V dropped 1 base and J dropped 7 bases, with 26 bases sitting between them. The CDR3 consists of 20 residues. Germline V lookup: CDR1 LNHDA, CDR2 SQIVND (reference sequence). This CDR3 reads CASSIGLQGSTKSLNSPLHF. In nucleotides, the CDR3 is TGTGCCAGTAGTATAGGTCTGCAGGGATCGACCAAGTCGTTAAATTCACCCCTCCACTTT.

The V and J genes are TRBV30 and TRBJ2-1, with D tentatively TRBD2 (5 bases). Trimming took 3 bases from V and 13 from J, leaving 13 bases between them. This CDR3 is 11 amino acids long. Germline V gene lookup returns CDR1 GTSNPN and CDR2 SVGIG (reference sequence). In nucleotides, the CDR3 is TGTGCCTGGAGGGATGTGTCTAGCCAGTTCTTC. It translates to CAWRDVSSQFF.

The rearrangement uses TRBV21-1 and TRBJ1-3; the D call of TRBD1 is as the table states it, not checked on the DNA. TRBV21-1 is a listed pseudogene. This CDR3 spans 16 amino acids. The CDR3 loop reads CASSKTPTGKGNTIYF. In DNA, the CDR3 is TGTGCCAGCAGCAAAACGCCGACAGGGAAAGGAAACACCATATATTTT.

The chain has TRBV6-6 and TRBJ1-5; tentative D call: TRBD1 (6 bases). Germline lookup yields CDR1 MNHNY and CDR2 SVGAGI (reference sequence). The CDR3 has 16 amino acids. V was pared by 2 bases and J by 0 bases, with 11 bases between. In DNA form, the CDR3 reads TGTGCCAGCAGTTACAAGGCAGGGGATAGCAATCAGCCCCAGCATTTT. Amino acids: CASSYKAGDSNQPQHF.

The J gene is TRBJ2-7, the V gene TRBV19, with 10 bases matching TRBD1. With 4 bases clipped from V and 1 base from J, the junction kept 7 bases outside the gene matches. The CDR3 runs 16 residues. Germline CDR1 LNHDA, CDR2 SQIVND (reference sequence). CDR3: CASSNPGQGGSYEQYF. CDR3 sequence (DNA): TGTGCCAGTAGTAACCCTGGACAGGGGGGTTCCTACGAGCAGTACTTC.

The rearrangement links TRBV5-6 to TRBJ1-2; weak D call: TRBD1 (5 bases). Germline lookup yields CDR1 SGHDT and CDR2 YYEEEE. With 4 bases removed from V and 4 bases from J, the gap between germline ends came to 11 bases. This CDR3 has 13 residues. CDR3 sequence (DNA): TGTGCCAGCAGCCCGGGGGGGAGCTATGGCTACACCTTC. This codes for CASSPGGSYGYTF.

The CDR3 DNA is TGCGCCAGCAGCCCTGGACAGGGGTATGGCTACACCTTC. Its protein is CASSPGQGYGYTF. The chain employs TRBV5-1 and TRBJ1-2; TRBD1 agrees at 9 bases. CDR1 SGHRS and CDR2 YFSETQ come from the germline V gene. V shed 4 bases and J 5 bases; nucleotides not matched to a gene: 3. This CDR3 has 13 residues.

This clone was seen once. The rearrangement joins TRBV3-1 (or the pseudogene TRBV3-2) to TRBJ2-1; D may be TRBD2 (5 bases). Germline assignment: CDR1 LGHDT and CDR2 YNNKEL (reference sequence). The V end was cut by 0 bases, the J end by 15 bases, with 12 bases between. There are 12 residues in the CDR3. The CDR3 nucleotides are TGTGCCAGCAGCCAAGAAGGAGGCGTGACGTTCTTC. This codes for CASSQEGGVTFF.

V is TRBV28 and J is TRBJ1-5; D may be TRBD1 (6 bases). Trimming removed 2 bases from V and 6 bases from J, with 14 bases in between. Per germline, CDR1 MDHEN and CDR2 SYDVKM. This CDR3 contains 15 residues. CDR3 sequence reads: CASSLQQGVSQPQHF. For the CDR3, the DNA is TGTGCCAGCAGTTTACAACAGGGAGTTAGTCAGCCCCAGCATTTT.

This rearrangement joins TRBV7-3 to TRBJ1-5; 7 bases fit TRBD1. The germline V gene has CDR1 SGHTA and CDR2 FQGTGA. J was trimmed by 2 bases and V by 2 bases; bases with no gene match: 6. The CDR3 totals 16 residues. CDR3 region: CASSLRGGVCNQPQHF. CDR3 coding DNA: TGTGCCAGCAGCTTACGAGGGGGCGTTTGCAATCAGCCCCAGCATTTT.

The gene calls are TRBV5-1 and TRBJ1-1; the match to TRBD1 covers 7 bases. The CDR3 loop spans 13 amino acids. The V and J ends lost 2 bases and 4 bases, in that order; junction bases with no gene match: 2. Per the germline V gene, CDR1 is SGHRS and CDR2 is YFSETQ. Here the CDR3 reads CASSFQGGTEAFF. DNA of the CDR3: TGCGCCAGCAGCTTTCAGGGGGGCACTGAAGCTTTCTTT.

There are a few counts of this clone. V and J are TRBV28 and TRBJ1-1, with TRBD1 identical over 8 bases. The CDR3 has 15 residues. Germline values: CDR1 MDHEN, CDR2 SYDVKM. Unmatched junction bases numbered 6, after V lost 2 bases and J lost 4 bases. This CDR3 reads CASSLKQGGGTEAFF. The CDR3 DNA follows: TGTGCCAGCAGTTTAAAACAGGGGGGGGGCACTGAAGCTTTCTTT.

This chain links TRBV7-3 with TRBJ2-2, with 8 bases lining up with TRBD1. Per the germline V gene, CDR1 is SGHTA and CDR2 is FQGTGA. With 4 bases clipped from V and 0 bases from J, the junction kept 7 bases outside the gene matches. CDR3 length: 17 residues. The CDR3 DNA is TGTGCCAGCAGCTCCCCCCACAGGGGGGCGAACACCGGGGAGCTGTTTTTT. Its translation: CASSSPHRGANTGELFF.

This clone was detected only a few times. The gene calls are TRBV4-2 and TRBJ1-6; 7 bases are a match to TRBD1. Germline V gives CDR1 LGHNA, CDR2 YNFKEQ. The length of the CDR3 is 17 residues. The ends lost 1 base at V and 3 bases at J; junction bases unmatched: 6. The CDR3 spells CASSQGVQGNYNSPLHF. For the CDR3, the DNA is TGTGCCAGCAGCCAAGGAGTACAGGGGAACTATAATTCACCCCTCCACTTT.

This chain connects TRBV2 to TRBJ2-5; TRBD2 is a possible D gene (5 bases). The V and J ends lost 1 base and 11 bases respectively, with 17 bases between them. The length of the CDR3 is 14 residues. The germline CDR1 and CDR2 sequences are SNHLY and FYNNEI. The CDR3: CASSEGSPPWEQYF. DNA of the CDR3: TGTGCCAGCAGTGAAGGCTCTCCCCCCTGGGAGCAGTACTTC.

The chain carries TRBV7-3 and TRBJ2-3, with D perhaps TRBD1 (5 bases). The CDR3 is 15 residues long. V was trimmed by 2 bases and J by 1 base, leaving 10 bases between them. Germline CDR1 reads SGHTA; CDR2 reads FQGTGA. DNA of the CDR3: TGTGCCAGCAGCTTAGCCGCCAGGGGCACAGATACGCAGTATTTT. Its protein is CASSLAARGTDTQYF.

This chain links TRBV7-6 with TRBJ2-7; no clear D. This CDR3 spans 13 amino acids. Trimming pared 2 bases from V and 6 bases from J, leaving 11 bases between. Germline V gene sequence: CDR1 SGHVS, CDR2 FNYEAQ. In DNA, the CDR3 is TGTGCCAGCAGCTTATGGCCCCTTTCCGAGCAGTACTTC. Its protein product is CASSLWPLSEQYF.

The J gene is TRBJ2-1, the V gene TRBV4-3; tentative D call: TRBD2 (5 bases). V lost 4 bases, J lost 5 bases, and 12 bases lay in between. The germline V gene has CDR1 LGHNA and CDR2 YSLEER. The CDR3 sequence is 14 residues long. As DNA, the CDR3 is TGCGCCAGCAGCCGAGCCGGGGAAAACAATGAGCAGTTCTTC. Translation: CASSRAGENNEQFF.